This note documents a single T cell receptor (beta chain) sequence. Sample time point: after neoadjuvant nivolumab, at surgical resection. The assay was immunoSEQ multiplex PCR, and TCRdb's table has in-frame clones only and misses some. The sample has about 12,000 clones, 71% seen once. This sample was included in a study of neoadjuvant anti-PD-1 for oral cavity cancer. V was cut by 5 bases and J by 5 bases, with 16 bases left in between. Germline V gene sequence: CDR1 SGHTA, CDR2 FQGTGA. The CDR3 is 15 residues long. The chain couples TRBV7-3 to TRBJ2-1; D is possibly TRBD2 (5 bases). The sample here was PBMCs, taken after nivolumab (anti-PD-1) treatment. The TCR was taken from a person aged 35-80 years with oral cavity squamous cell carcinoma. CDR3 amino acids: CASSLGLPGNNEQFF. The DNA for the CDR3 is TGTGCCAGCAGCCTAGGACTCCCGGGGAACAATGAGCAGTTCTTC.